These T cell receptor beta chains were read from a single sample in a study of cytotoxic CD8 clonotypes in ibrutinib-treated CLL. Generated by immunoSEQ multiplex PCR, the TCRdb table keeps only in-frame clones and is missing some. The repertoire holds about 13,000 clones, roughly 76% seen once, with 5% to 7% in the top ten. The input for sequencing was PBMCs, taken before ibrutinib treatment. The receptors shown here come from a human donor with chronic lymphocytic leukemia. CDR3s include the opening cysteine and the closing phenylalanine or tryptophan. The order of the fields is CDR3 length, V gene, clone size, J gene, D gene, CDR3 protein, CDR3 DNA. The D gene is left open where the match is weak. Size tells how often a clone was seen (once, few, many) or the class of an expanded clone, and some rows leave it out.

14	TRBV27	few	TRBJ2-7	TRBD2	CASSFRREPLEQYF	TGTGCCAGCAGTTTTCGGCGGGAGCCCCTCGAGCAGTACTTC
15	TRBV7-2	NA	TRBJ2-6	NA	CASSLWGAGANVLTF	TGTGCCAGCAGCTTATGGGGGGCTGGGGCCAACGTCCTGACTTTC
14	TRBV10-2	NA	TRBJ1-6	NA	CASGRESYNSPLHF	TGCGCCAGCGGCAGGGAGTCCTATAATTCACCCCTCCACTTT
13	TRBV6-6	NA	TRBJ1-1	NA	CASTTGLNPEAFF	TGTGCCAGCACCACCGGACTCAACCCTGAAGCTTTCTTT
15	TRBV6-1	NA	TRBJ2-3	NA	CASTLIGEFTDTQYF	TGTGCCAGCACTTTGATTGGAGAGTTCACAGATACGCAGTATTTT
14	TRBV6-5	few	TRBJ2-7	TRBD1	CASSYSGQSREQYF	TGTGCCAGCAGTTACTCGGGACAGTCTCGGGAGCAGTACTTC
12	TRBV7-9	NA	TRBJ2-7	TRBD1	CAAGGSGYEQYF	TGTGCCGCAGGGGGCTCTGGCTACGAGCAGTACTTC
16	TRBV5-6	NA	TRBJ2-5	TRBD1	CASSLGVRGQVETQYF	TGTGCCAGCAGCTTGGGTGTTCGGGGACAGGTAGAGACCCAGTACTTC
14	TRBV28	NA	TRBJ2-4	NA	CASSPGVAKNIQYF	TGTGCCAGCAGTCCAGGGGTAGCCAAAAACATTCAGTACTTC
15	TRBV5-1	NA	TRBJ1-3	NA	CASSLGQPSGNTIYF	TGCGCCAGCAGCTTGGGACAGCCCTCTGGAAACACCATATATTTT
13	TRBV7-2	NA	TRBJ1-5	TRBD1	CASGQGTNQPQHF	TGTGCCAGCGGACAGGGCACCAATCAGCCCCAGCATTTT
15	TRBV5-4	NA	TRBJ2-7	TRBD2	CASGPGGGSSYEQYF	TGTGCCAGCGGCCCTGGCGGGGGGAGCTCCTACGAGCAGTACTTC
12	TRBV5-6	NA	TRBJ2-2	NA	CASSWVWRELFF	TGTGCCAGCAGCTGGGTTTGGAGGGAGCTGTTTTTT
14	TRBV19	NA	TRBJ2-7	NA	CASSTPGLSYEQYF	TGTGCCAGTAGTACCCCGGGACTTTCCTACGAGCAGTACTTC
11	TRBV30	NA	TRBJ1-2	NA	CAWRRYYGYTF	TGTGCCTGGAGGCGCTACTATGGCTACACCTTC
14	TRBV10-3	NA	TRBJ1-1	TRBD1	CAINAQGGGTEAFF	TGTGCCATCAACGCGCAGGGGGGAGGCACTGAAGCTTTCTTT
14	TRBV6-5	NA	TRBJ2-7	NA	CASSYRSNSYEQYF	TGTGCCAGCAGTTACAGGTCCAACTCCTACGAGCAGTACTTC
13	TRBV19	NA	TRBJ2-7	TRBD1	CASSTDRGGEQYF	TGTGCCAGTAGTACGGACAGGGGTGGCGAGCAGTACTTC
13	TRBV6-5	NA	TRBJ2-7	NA	CASSYSAHYEQYF	TGTGCCAGCAGTTACTCGGCCCACTACGAGCAGTACTTC
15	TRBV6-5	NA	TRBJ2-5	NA	CASSYSRGPQETQYF	TGTGCCAGCAGTTACTCGCGGGGACCGCAAGAGACCCAGTACTTC
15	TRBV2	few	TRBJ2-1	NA	CASSAGATAPNEQFF	TGTGCCAGCAGTGCCGGGGCCACGGCCCCCAATGAGCAGTTCTTC
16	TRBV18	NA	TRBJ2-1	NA	CASSPDSSPYYNEQFF	TGTGCCAGCTCACCCGACTCAAGCCCATACTACAATGAGCAGTTCTTC
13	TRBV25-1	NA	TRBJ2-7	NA	CASSMSGDYEQYF	TGTGCCAGCAGTATGTCAGGGGACTACGAGCAGTACTTC
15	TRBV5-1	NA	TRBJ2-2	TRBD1	CASSPGTGPTGELFF	TGCGCCAGCAGCCCTGGGACAGGCCCCACCGGGGAGCTGTTTTTT
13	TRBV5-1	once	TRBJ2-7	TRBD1	CASSETGSYEQYF	TGCGCCAGCAGCGAGACAGGGTCCTACGAGCAGTACTTC
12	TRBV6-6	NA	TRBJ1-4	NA	CASGAGLGELFF	TGTGCCAGCGGAGCCGGCCTGGGCGAACTGTTTTTT
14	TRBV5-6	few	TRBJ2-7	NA	CASSLGGNPTRQYF	TGTGCCAGCAGCTTGGGCGGGAATCCTACGAGGCAGTACTTC
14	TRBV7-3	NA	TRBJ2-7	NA	CASSLRGGGDEQYF	TGTGCCAGCAGCTTACGGGGCGGGGGCGACGAGCAGTACTTC
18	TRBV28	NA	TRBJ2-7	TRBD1	CASSLGGGQGVGAYEQYF	TGTGCCAGCAGTTTAGGAGGGGGACAGGGAGTCGGGGCCTACGAGCAGTACTTC
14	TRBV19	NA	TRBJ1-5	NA	CASSIGGQGQPQHF	TGTGCCAGTAGTATCGGGGGGCAGGGTCAGCCCCAGCATTTT
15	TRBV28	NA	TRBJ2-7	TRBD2	CASRPTSGGGYEQYF	TGTGCCAGCAGGCCGACTAGCGGGGGGGGCTACGAGCAGTACTTC
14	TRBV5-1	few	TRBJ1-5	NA	CASSLWEGGQPQHF	TGCGCCAGCAGCTTGTGGGAGGGGGGTCAGCCCCAGCATTTT
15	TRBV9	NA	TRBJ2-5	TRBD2	CASSVGGGLRETQYF	TGTGCCAGCAGCGTCGGGGGGGGTTTGAGGGAGACCCAGTACTTC
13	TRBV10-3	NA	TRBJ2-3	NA	CAITASGTDTQYF	TGTGCCATCACGGCTAGCGGCACAGATACGCAGTATTTT
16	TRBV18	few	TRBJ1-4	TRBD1	CASSPSSTGTNEKLFF	TGTGCCAGCTCACCCAGCTCGACAGGGACTAATGAAAAACTGTTTTTT
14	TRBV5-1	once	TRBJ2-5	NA	CASSLVGGQETQYF	TGCGCCAGCAGCTTGGTGGGGGGCCAAGAGACCCAGTACTTC
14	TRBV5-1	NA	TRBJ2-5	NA	CASSLGAGGETQYF	TGCGCCAGCAGCTTAGGGGCGGGTGGAGAGACCCAGTACTTC
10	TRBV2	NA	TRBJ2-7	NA	CASSVLEQYF	TGTGCCAGCAGTGTACTCGAGCAGTACTTC
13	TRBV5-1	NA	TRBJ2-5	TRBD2	CASTTRGGETQYF	TGCGCCAGCACGACCCGGGGGGGAGAGACCCAGTACTTC
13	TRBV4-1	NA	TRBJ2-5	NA	CASSADWEETQYF	TGCGCCAGCAGCGCCGACTGGGAAGAGACCCAGTACTTC
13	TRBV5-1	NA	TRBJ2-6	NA	CASEPGGANVLTF	TGCGCCAGCGAACCGGGTGGGGCCAACGTCCTGACTTTC
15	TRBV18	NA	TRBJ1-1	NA	CASSPPGDGYTEAFF	TGTGCCAGCTCACCTCCGGGCGACGGATACACTGAAGCTTTCTTT